This T cell receptor beta chain was sequenced during a study of T cell responses to AZD1222 COVID-19 vaccine. Data came from immunoSEQ multiplex PCR; TCRdb stores just in-frame clones and leaves some out. The table lists some 150,000 clones, over 85% of them singletons. V shed 4 bases and J shed 3 bases, with 9 bases lying between them. This CDR3 has 13 amino acids. The germline V gene has CDR1 MNHEY and CDR2 SVGEGT. The receptor was derived from an adult who received the AZD1222 COVID-19 vaccine. The sequencing used peripheral blood, collected 28 days after the second AZD1222 dose. The chain recombines TRBV6-2 or TRBV6-3 with TRBJ1-2, with D hard to call. The CDR3 region is CASSWIADYGYTF. CDR3 coding DNA: TGTGCCAGCAGTTGGATAGCTGACTATGGCTACACCTTC.